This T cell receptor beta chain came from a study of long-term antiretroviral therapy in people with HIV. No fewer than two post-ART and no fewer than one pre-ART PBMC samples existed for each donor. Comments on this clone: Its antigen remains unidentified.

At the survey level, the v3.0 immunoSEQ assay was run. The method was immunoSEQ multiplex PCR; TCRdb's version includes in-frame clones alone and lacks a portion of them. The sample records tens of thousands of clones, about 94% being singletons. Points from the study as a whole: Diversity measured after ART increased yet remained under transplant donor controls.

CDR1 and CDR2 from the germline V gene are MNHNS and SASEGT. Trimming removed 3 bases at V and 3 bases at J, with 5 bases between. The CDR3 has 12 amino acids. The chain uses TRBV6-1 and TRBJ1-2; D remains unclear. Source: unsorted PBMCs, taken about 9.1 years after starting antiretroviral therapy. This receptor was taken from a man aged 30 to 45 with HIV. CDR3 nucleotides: TGTGCCAGCAGTGATTCGGACTATGGCTACACCTTC. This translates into CASSDSDYGYTF.